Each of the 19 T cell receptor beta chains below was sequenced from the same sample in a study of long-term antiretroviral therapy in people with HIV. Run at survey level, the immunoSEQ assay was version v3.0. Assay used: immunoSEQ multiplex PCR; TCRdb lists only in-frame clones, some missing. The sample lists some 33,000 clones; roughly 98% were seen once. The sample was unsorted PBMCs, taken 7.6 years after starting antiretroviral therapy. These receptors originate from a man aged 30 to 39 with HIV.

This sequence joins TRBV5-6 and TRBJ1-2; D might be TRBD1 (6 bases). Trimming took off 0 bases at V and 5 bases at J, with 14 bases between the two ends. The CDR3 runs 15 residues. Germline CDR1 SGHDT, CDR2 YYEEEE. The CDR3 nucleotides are TGTGCCAGCAGCTTGGGCCGGCGGGACACTTATGGCTACACCTTC. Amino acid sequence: CASSLGRRDTYGYTF.

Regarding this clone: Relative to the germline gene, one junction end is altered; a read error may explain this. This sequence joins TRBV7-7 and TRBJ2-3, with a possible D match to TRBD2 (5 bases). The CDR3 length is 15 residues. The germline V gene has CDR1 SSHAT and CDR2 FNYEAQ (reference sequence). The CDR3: CASSALRTSTDTQYF. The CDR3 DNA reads TGTGCTAGCAGCGCTCTACGGACTAGCACAGATACGCAGTATTTT.

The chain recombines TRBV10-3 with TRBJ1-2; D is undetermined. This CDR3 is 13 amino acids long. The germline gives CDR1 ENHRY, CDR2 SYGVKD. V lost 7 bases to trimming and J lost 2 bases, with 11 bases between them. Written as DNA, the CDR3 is TGTGCCATCACCGCCAGTTCCAACTATGGCTACACCTTC. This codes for CAITASSNYGYTF.

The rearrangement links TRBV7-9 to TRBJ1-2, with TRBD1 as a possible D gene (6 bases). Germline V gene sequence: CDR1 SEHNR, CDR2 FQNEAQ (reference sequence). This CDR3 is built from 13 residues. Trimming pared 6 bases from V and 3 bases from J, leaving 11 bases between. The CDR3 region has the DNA TGTGCCAGCAGTCGGGAGGGGGACTATGGCTACACCTTC. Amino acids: CASSREGDYGYTF.

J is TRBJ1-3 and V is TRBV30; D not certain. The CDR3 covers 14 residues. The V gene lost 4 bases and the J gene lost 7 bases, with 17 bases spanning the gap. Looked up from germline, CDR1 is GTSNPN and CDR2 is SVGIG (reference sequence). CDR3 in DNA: TGTGCCTGGACTCCCGGTGGAGCCTGGAACACCATATATTTT. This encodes CAWTPGGAWNTIYF.

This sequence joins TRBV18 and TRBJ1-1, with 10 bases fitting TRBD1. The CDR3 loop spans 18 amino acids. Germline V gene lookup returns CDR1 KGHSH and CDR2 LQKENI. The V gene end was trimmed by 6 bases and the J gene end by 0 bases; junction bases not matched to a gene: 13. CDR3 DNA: TGTGCCAGCTCGCCTCTGACAGGGGGCTATATATTGAACACTGAAGCTTTCTTT. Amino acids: CASSPLTGGYILNTEAFF.

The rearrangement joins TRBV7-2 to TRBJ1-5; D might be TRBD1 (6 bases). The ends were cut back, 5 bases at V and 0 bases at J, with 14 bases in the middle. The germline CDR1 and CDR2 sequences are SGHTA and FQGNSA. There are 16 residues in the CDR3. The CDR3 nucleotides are TGTGCCAGCAGCCCCTACGACAGGTTTAGCAATCAGCCCCAGCATTTT. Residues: CASSPYDRFSNQPQHF.

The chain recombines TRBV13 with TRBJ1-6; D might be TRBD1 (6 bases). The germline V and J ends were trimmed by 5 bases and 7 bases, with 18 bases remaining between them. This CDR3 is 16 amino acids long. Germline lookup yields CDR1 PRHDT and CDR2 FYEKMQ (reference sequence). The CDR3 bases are TGTGCCAGCAGCAAGGACAGCTCAACCGTCAATTCACCCCTCCACTTT. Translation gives CASSKDSSTVNSPLHF.

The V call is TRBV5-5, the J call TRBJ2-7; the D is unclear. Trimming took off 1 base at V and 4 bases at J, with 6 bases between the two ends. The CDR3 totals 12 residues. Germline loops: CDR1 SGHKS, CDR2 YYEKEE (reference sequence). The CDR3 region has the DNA TGTGCCAGCAGCTTGCCGACGTACGAGCAGTACTTC. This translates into CASSLPTYEQYF.

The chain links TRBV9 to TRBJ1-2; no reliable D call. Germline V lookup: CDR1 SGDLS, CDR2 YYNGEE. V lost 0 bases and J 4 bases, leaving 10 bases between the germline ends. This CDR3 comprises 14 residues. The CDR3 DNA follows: TGTGCCAGCAGCGTAGCCGGAGGGAGCTATGGCTACACCTTC. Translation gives CASSVAGGSYGYTF.

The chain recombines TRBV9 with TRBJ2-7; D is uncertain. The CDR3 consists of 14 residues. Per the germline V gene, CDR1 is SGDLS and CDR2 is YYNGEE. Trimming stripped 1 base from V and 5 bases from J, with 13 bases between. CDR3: CASSVMDLGHEQYF. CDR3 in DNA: TGTGCCAGCAGCGTAATGGACCTTGGCCACGAGCAGTACTTC.

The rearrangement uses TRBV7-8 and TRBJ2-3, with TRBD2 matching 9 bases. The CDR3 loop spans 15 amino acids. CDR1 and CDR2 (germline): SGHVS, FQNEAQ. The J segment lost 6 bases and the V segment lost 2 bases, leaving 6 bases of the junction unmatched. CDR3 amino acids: CASSLHGGRGDTQYF. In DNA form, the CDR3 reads TGTGCCAGCAGCTTACATGGCGGGAGGGGCGATACGCAGTATTTT.

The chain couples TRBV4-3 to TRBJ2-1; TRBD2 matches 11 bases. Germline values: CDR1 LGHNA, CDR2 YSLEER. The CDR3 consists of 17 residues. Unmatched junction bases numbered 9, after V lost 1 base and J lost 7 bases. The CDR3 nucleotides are TGCGCCAGCAGCCAAGCCCTAGCGGGAGGATGGGATAATGAGCAGTTCTTC. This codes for CASSQALAGGWDNEQFF.

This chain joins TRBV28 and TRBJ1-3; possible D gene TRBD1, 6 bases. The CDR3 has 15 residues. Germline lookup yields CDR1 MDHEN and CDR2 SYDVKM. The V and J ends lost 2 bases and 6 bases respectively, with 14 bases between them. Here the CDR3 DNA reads TGTGCCAGCAGTTTACCGGGGGCCCGGACAAACACCATATATTTT. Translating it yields CASSLPGARTNTIYF.

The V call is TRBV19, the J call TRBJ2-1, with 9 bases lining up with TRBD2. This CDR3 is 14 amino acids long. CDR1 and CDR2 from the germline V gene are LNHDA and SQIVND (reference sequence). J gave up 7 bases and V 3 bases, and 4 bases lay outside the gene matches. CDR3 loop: CASSILAGYNEQFF. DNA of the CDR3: TGTGCCAGTAGTATTCTAGCGGGGTATAATGAGCAGTTCTTC.

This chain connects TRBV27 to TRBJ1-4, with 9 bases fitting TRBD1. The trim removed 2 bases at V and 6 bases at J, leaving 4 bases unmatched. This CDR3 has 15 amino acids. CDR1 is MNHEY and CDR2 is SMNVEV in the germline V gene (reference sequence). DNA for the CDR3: TGTGCCAGCAGTTTAGTTGGGACAGGGCATGAAAAACTGTTTTTT. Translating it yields CASSLVGTGHEKLFF.

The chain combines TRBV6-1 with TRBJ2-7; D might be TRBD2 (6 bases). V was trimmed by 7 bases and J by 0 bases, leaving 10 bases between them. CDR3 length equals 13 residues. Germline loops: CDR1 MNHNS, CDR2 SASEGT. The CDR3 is CASKGTLSYEQYF. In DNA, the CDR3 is TGTGCCAGCAAGGGGACTCTCTCCTACGAGCAGTACTTC.

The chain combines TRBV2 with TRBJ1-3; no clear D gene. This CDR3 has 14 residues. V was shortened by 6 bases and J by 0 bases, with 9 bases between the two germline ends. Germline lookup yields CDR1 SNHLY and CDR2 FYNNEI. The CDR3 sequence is CASSPWGSGNTIYF. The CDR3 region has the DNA TGTGCCAGCAGCCCGTGGGGCTCTGGAAACACCATATATTTT. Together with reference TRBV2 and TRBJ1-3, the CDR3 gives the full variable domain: EPEVTQTPSHQVTQMGQEVILRCVPISNHLYFYWYRQILGQKVEFLVSFYNNEISEKSEIFDDQFSVERPDGSNFTLKIRSTKLEDSAMYFCASSPWGSGNTIYFGEGSWLTVV.

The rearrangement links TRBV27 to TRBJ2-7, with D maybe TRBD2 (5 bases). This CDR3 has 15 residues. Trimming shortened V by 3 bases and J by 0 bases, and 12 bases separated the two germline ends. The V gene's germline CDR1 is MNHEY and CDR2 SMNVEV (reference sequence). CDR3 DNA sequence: TGTGCCAGCAGTTTGGCAGGACTGAGCTCCTACGAGCAGTACTTC. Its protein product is CASSLAGLSSYEQYF.